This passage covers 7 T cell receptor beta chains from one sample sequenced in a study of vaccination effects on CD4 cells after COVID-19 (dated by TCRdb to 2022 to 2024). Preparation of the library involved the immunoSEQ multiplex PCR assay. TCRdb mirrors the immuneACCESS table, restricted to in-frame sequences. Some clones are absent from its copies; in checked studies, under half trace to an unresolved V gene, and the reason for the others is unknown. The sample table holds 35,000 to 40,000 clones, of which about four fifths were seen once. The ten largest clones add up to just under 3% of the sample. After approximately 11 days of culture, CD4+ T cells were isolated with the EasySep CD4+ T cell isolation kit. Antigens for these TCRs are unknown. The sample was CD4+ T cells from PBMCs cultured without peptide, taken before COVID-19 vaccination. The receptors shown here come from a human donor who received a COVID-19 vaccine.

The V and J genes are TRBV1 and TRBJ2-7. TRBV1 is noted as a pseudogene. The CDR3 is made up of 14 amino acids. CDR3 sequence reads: CTSSQGTPPYEQYV. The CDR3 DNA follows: TGCACCAGCAGCCAAGGGACGCCACCCTACGAGCAGTACGTC.

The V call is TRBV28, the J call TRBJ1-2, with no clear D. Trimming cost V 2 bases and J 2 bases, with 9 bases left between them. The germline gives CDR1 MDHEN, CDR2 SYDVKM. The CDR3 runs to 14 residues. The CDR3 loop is CASSLPGGNYGYTF. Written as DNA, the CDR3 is TGTGCCAGCAGTTTACCCGGCGGAAACTATGGCTACACCTTC.

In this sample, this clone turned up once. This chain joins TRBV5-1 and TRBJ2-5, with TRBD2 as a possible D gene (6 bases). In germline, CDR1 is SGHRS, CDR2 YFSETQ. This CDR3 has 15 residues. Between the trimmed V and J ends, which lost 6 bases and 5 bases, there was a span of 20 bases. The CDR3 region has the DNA TGCGCCAGCATGCCGGGCCCACTCCGGGAGGAGACCCAGTACTTC. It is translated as CASMPGPLREETQYF.

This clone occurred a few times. The CDR3 sequence is CASSYRATGEQYV. In nucleotides, the CDR3 is TGTGCCAGCAGTTACCGGGCCACTGGAGAGCAGTACGTC. The chain couples TRBV3-1 (or the pseudogene TRBV3-2) to TRBJ2-7; D is unresolved. V lost 6 bases and J 7 bases, leaving 16 bases between the germline ends. Per germline, CDR1 LGHDT and CDR2 YNNKEL (reference sequence). The CDR3 contains 13 residues.

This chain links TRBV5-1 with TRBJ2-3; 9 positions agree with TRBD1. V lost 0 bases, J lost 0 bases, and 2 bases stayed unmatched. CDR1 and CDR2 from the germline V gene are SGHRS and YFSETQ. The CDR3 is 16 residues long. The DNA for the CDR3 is TGCGCCAGCAGCTTGGGGACAGGGGTAAGCACAGATACGCAGTATTTT. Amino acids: CASSLGTGVSTDTQYF.

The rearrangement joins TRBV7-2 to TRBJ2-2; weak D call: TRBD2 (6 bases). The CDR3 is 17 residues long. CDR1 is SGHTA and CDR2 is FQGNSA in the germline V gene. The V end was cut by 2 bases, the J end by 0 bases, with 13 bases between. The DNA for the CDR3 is TGTGCCAGCAGCTTAATAGCGGCCTCCGCGAACACCGGGGAGCTGTTTTTT. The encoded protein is CASSLIAASANTGELFF. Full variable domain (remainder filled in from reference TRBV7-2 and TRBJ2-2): GAGVSQSPSNKVTEKGKDVELRCDPISGHTALYWYRQSLGQGLEFLIYFQGNSAPDKSGLPSDRFSAERTGGSVSTLTIQRTQQEDSAVYLCASSLIAASANTGELFFGEGSRLTVL.

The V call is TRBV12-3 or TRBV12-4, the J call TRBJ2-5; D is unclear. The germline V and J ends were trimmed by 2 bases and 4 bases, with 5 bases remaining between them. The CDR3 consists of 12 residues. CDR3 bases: TGTGCCAGCAGTTTACTAGGAGAGACCCAGTACTTC. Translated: CASSLLGETQYF.